The 32 T cell receptor beta chains in this list originate from one sample, sequenced in a study of T cells in Graves' hyperthyroidism and ophthalmopathy. Authors of the study amplified TCR beta CDR3 regions from RNA transcripts. The primer set for the first-round RT-PCR of the TCR CDR3 was HTBI. TCRdb analysed the multiplex PCR reads with MiXCR anew, one entry per CDR3 protein. The sample shows around 690,000 distinct CDR3 sequences, 15% to 20% of them seen only once. The specimen was blood. The receptor set was obtained from a man in his forties or fifties with Graves' hyperthyroidism.

This chain joins TRBV19 and TRBJ2-1, with 10 bases lining up with TRBD2. The V segment lost 5 bases and the J segment 0 bases; nucleotides outside the gene matches: 4. From germline, CDR1 is LNHDA and CDR2 SQIVND (reference sequence). The length of the CDR3 is 16 residues. CDR3 loop: CASSVSSGSSYNEQFF. CDR3 nucleotide sequence: TGTGCCAGTAGTGTCTCTAGCGGGAGCTCCTACAATGAGCAGTTCTTC.

This clonotype has a handful of counts. The chain is built from TRBV19 and TRBJ2-2, with 12 bases identical to TRBD1. CDR3 length: 15 amino acids. Germline assignment: CDR1 LNHDA and CDR2 SQIVND (reference sequence). The V and J ends lost 8 bases and 5 bases, in that order; junction bases with no gene match: 6. DNA for the CDR3: TGTGCCAGTGCCCGGGACAGGGGGCGAACCGGGGAGCTGTTTTTT. Protein product: CASARDRGRTGELFF.

J is TRBJ2-7 and V is TRBV6-1; 7 bases fit TRBD2. V trimming: 7 bases; J trimming: 5 bases; junction bases outside the gene matches: 14. Germline assignment: CDR1 MNHNS and CDR2 SASEGT. The CDR3 has 15 residues. The CDR3 spells CASTGLPGGPHEQYF. The CDR3 region has the DNA TGTGCCAGCACGGGGTTGCCGGGAGGTCCCCACGAGCAGTACTTC.

This sequence joins TRBV5-5 and TRBJ1-4; possible D gene TRBD1, 5 bases. In germline, CDR1 is SGHKS, CDR2 YYEKEE (reference sequence). The CDR3 totals 17 residues. V was shortened by 1 base and J by 3 bases, with 16 bases between the two germline ends. The CDR3 nucleotides are TGTGCCAGCAGCTTGATAGAAGGGGCAGGGTCTAATGAAAAACTGTTTTTT. It is translated as CASSLIEGAGSNEKLFF.

At least ten counts were recorded for this clonotype. The genes are TRBV7-2 and TRBJ1-5; D gene uncertain. Germline V CDR1 and CDR2: SGHTA, FQGNSA. The CDR3 spans 13 residues. Trimming removed 5 bases from V and 2 bases from J, with 7 bases in between. The DNA of the CDR3 is TGTGCCAGCAGCGCAAGCGGCAATCAGCCCCAGCATTTT. Translated, it gives CASSASGNQPQHF.

The V and J genes are TRBV7-2 and TRBJ1-5, with 7 bases matching TRBD1. Losses at the gene ends were 5 bases for V and 9 bases for J; bases not matched to a gene: 13. The germline CDR1 and CDR2 sequences are SGHTA and FQGNSA. CDR3 length equals 15 residues. In DNA form, the CDR3 reads TGTGCCAGCAGCCCCCGTTCGACAGGGATCACGCCCCAGCATTTT. Its protein is CASSPRSTGITPQHF.

In this sample, this clonotype turned up many times. The chain combines TRBV5-1 with TRBJ2-2; either TRBD1 or TRBD2 may supply D (5 bases each). Germline V CDR1 and CDR2: SGHRS, YFSETQ. The V gene lost 4 bases and the J gene lost 0 bases, with 13 bases spanning the gap. There are 16 residues in the CDR3. CDR3 region: CASSPGDGSNTGELFF. The CDR3 nucleotides read TGCGCCAGCAGCCCCGGGGACGGGTCGAACACCGGGGAGCTGTTTTTT.

This clonotype was found a few times. V and J are TRBV3-1 and TRBJ1-2; 8 bases agree with TRBD1. Germline CDR1 LGHDT, CDR2 YNNKEL (reference sequence). Losses at the gene ends were 0 bases for V and 2 bases for J; bases not matched to a gene: 5. There are 16 residues in the CDR3. This CDR3 is CASSQEDRAVNYGYTF. CDR3 coding DNA: TGTGCCAGCAGCCAAGAGGACAGGGCGGTGAACTATGGCTACACCTTC.

This clonotype was observed a few times. The rearrangement links TRBV29-1 to TRBJ2-1, with TRBD2 as a possible D gene (5 bases). From germline, CDR1 is SQVTM and CDR2 ANQGSEA. V was shortened by 3 bases and J by 0 bases, with 24 bases between the two germline ends. The CDR3 is made up of 19 amino acids. As DNA, the CDR3 is TGCAGCGTTGAGAGTGGGGTAGAGCGGCCCCGGAGCTCCTACAATGAGCAGTTCTTC. This gives the protein CSVESGVERPRSSYNEQFF.

The rearrangement joins TRBV2 to TRBJ1-3; D not resolved. Trimming pared 8 bases from V and 2 bases from J, leaving 7 bases between. This CDR3 comprises 12 residues. Germline values: CDR1 SNHLY, CDR2 FYNNEI. CDR3 sequence: CASGRAGNTIYF. CDR3 DNA sequence: TGTGCCAGCGGCAGAGCTGGAAACACCATATATTTT.

In this sample, this clonotype turned up once. This chain links TRBV5-6 with TRBJ1-4, with unresolved D. V lost 0 bases, J lost 10 bases, and 16 bases lay in between. Germline values: CDR1 SGHDT, CDR2 YYEEEE. The CDR3 contains 15 residues. The CDR3 here is CASSLAGQPWGKLFF. In DNA, the CDR3 is TGTGCCAGCAGCTTGGCTGGCCAGCCTTGGGGAAAACTGTTTTTT.

V usage is TRBV27 and J usage is TRBJ2-1, with D perhaps matching TRBD2 (5 bases). V lost 2 bases and J lost 8, with 13 bases in between. This CDR3 has 14 amino acids. Germline V gives CDR1 MNHEY, CDR2 SMNVEV (reference sequence). CDR3: CASSLRESYYEQFF. DNA for the CDR3: TGTGCCAGCAGTTTACGGGAAAGTTATTATGAGCAGTTCTTC.

This clonotype showed up many times. For the CDR3, the DNA is TGTGCCAGCAGTGTGAGCGGGAGGGGGCCCTACGAGCAGTACTTC. It translates to CASSVSGRGPYEQYF. V and J are TRBV2 and TRBJ2-7; 10 bases map to TRBD2. The CDR3 sequence is 15 residues long. The V gene end was trimmed by 4 bases and the J gene end by 2 bases; junction bases not matched to a gene: 5. Germline CDR1 and CDR2: SNHLY and FYNNEI.

This clonotype came up many times. The rearrangement links TRBV12-3 or TRBV12-4 to TRBJ2-5, with TRBD2 matching 11 bases. The V gene end was trimmed by 6 bases and the J gene end by 2 bases; junction bases not matched to a gene: 5. The CDR3 runs 15 residues. The CDR3 loop reads CASRLGTSGQETQYF. The CDR3 DNA sequence: TGTGCCAGCAGGCTCGGGACTAGCGGACAAGAGACCCAGTACTTC.

This clonotype was detected ten times or more. The chain links TRBV6-1 to TRBJ2-2, with D possibly TRBD2 on 6 matching bases. The V gene's germline CDR1 is MNHNS and CDR2 SASEGT. Trimming cost V 5 bases and J 0 bases, with 13 bases left between them. The CDR3 sequence is 16 residues long. CDR3 coding DNA: TGTGCCAGCAGTAATGGCGGGACTTCGAACACCGGGGAGCTGTTTTTT. It yields the protein CASSNGGTSNTGELFF.

This clonotype was counted between two and nine times. The chain uses TRBV20-1 and TRBJ2-3, with D possibly TRBD1 on 6 matching bases. This CDR3 is built from 14 residues. The V gene lost 5 bases and the J gene lost 6 bases, with 18 bases spanning the gap. Germline V gives CDR1 DFQATT, CDR2 SNEGSKA (reference sequence). CDR3 amino acids: CSAGLGQLTDTQYF. Written as DNA, the CDR3 is TGCAGTGCTGGCCTAGGACAGTTGACGGATACGCAGTATTTT.

Only a few counts were recorded for this clonotype. The V and J genes are TRBV9 and TRBJ2-3; D unclear. The CDR3 is made up of 15 amino acids. Trimming took 0 bases from V and 7 from J, leaving 15 bases between them. The germline gives CDR1 SGDLS, CDR2 YYNGEE. The DNA for the CDR3 is TGTGCCAGCAGCGTAGGATCTGGGCCCCCGAATACGCAGTATTTT. Residues: CASSVGSGPPNTQYF.

The chain is built from TRBV12-3 or TRBV12-4 and TRBJ1-4, with D hard to call. The germline V and J ends were trimmed by 4 bases and 8 bases, with 11 bases remaining between them. This CDR3 comprises 13 residues. The CDR3 sequence is CASSSQSWEKLFF. CDR3 in DNA: TGTGCCAGCAGTTCCCAGAGTTGGGAAAAACTGTTTTTT.

This clonotype was picked up many times. This chain joins TRBV27 and TRBJ1-2, with D perhaps TRBD1 (6 bases). Germline V CDR1 and CDR2: MNHEY, SMNVEV (reference sequence). The CDR3 totals 13 residues. Deletions cut 0 bases from V and 7 bases from J, with 9 bases between. The CDR3 sequence: CASSLSQGGGYTF. CDR3 nucleotide sequence: TGTGCCAGCAGTTTATCACAGGGTGGTGGCTACACCTTC.

The chain couples TRBV10-3 to TRBJ2-7; 15 nucleotides agree with TRBD2. J lost 0 bases, V lost 9 bases, and 3 bases had no gene match. Germline CDR1 ENHRY, CDR2 SYGVKD. This CDR3 is built from 15 residues. The CDR3 sequence is CAIGTSGRSSYEQYF. The DNA for the CDR3 is TGTGCCATAGGGACTAGCGGGAGGAGCTCCTACGAGCAGTACTTC.

The table lists this clonotype with many counts. The rearrangement joins TRBV30 to TRBJ1-1, with 7 bases matching TRBD1. V trimming: 5 bases; J trimming: 1 base; junction bases outside the gene matches: 1. CDR1 and CDR2 from the germline V gene are GTSNPN and SVGIG (reference sequence). The CDR3 runs to 12 residues. The CDR3 protein is CAWDRANTEAFF. CDR3 nucleotide sequence: TGTGCCTGGGACAGGGCGAACACTGAAGCTTTCTTT. Complete variable domain (other parts from reference TRBV30 and TRBJ1-1): SQTIHQWPATLVQPVGSPLSLECTVEGTSNPNLYWYRQAAGRGLQLLFYSVGIGQISSEVPQNLSASRPQDRQFILSSKKLLLSDSGFYLCAWDRANTEAFFGQGTRLTVV.

This chain uses TRBV5-1 with TRBJ1-1; D gene unclear. Deletions cut 2 bases from V and 2 bases from J, with 7 bases between. CDR1 SGHRS and CDR2 YFSETQ come from the germline V gene. The CDR3 runs to 13 residues. The DNA of the CDR3 is TGCGCCAGCAGCTTCTGGATAAACACTGAAGCTTTCTTT. It codes for CASSFWINTEAFF.

This clonotype was observed a handful of times. The rearrangement links TRBV29-1 to TRBJ2-1; the D gene is possibly TRBD1 (6 bases). Germline V lookup: CDR1 SQVTM, CDR2 ANQGSEA. The CDR3 runs to 14 residues. V lost 3 bases and J 5 bases, leaving 14 bases between the germline ends. The CDR3 region is CSVDSQGRNNEQFF. CDR3 nucleotides: TGCAGCGTTGATAGCCAGGGGCGTAACAATGAGCAGTTCTTC.

This clonotype showed up just once. This sequence joins TRBV19 and TRBJ1-2, with D uncertain. This CDR3 region has 15 residues. The germline V gene has CDR1 LNHDA and CDR2 SQIVND (reference sequence). Trimming cost V 5 bases and J 3 bases, with 16 bases left between them. CDR3 coding DNA: TGTGCCAGTAGTGCCCAAGCACGGAACTACTATGGCTACACCTTC. Translated, it gives CASSAQARNYYGYTF.

This clonotype was seen only a few times. The V gene is TRBV9, the J gene TRBJ2-1, with TRBD2 matching over 9 bases. This CDR3 region has 15 residues. Looked up from germline, CDR1 is SGDLS and CDR2 is YYNGEE. V lost 0 bases and J lost 7; bases outside the gene matches: 5. CDR3 loop: CASSVAAGGGNEQFF. DNA for the CDR3: TGTGCCAGCAGCGTAGCAGCGGGAGGTGGGAATGAGCAGTTCTTC. The full variable domain, with the rest looked up from reference TRBV9 and TRBJ2-1, is DSGVTQTPKHLITATGQRVTLRCSPRSGDLSVYWYQQSLDQGLQFLIQYYNGEERAKGNILERFSAQQFPDLHSELNLSSLELGDSALYFCASSVAAGGGNEQFFGPGTRLTVL.

This clonotype has ten or more counts. V gene TRBV11-2 combines with J gene TRBJ2-1; 10 nucleotides agree with TRBD1. The CDR3 has 15 residues. V dropped 4 bases and J dropped 7; count of bases not matched to a gene: 7. The germline CDR1 and CDR2 sequences are SGHAT and FQNNGV. The CDR3 spells CASSSNPGQGNEQFF. CDR3 DNA: TGTGCCAGCAGCTCTAATCCGGGACAGGGGAATGAGCAGTTCTTC.

This clonotype appeared a few times. CDR3 sequence (DNA): TGTGCCAGCAGCTTCAGAAATAGCAATCAGCCCCAGCATTTT. As protein: CASSFRNSNQPQHF. The chain recombines TRBV5-8 with TRBJ1-5; D not resolved. CDR3 length: 14 amino acids. The V gene lost 2 bases and the J gene lost 0 bases, with 6 bases spanning the gap. Germline CDR1 SGHTS, CDR2 YDEGEE.

The chain joins TRBV28 to TRBJ2-7; no definite D call. The V end was cut by 1 base, the J end by 4 bases, with 11 bases between. There are 14 residues in the CDR3. CDR1 and CDR2 from the germline V gene are MDHEN and SYDVKM. CDR3 nucleotides: TGTGCCAGCAGTTTATCCAGCCGTTGGTACGAGCAGTACTTC. This encodes CASSLSSRWYEQYF.

This clonotype was found many times. The rearrangement links TRBV6-1 to TRBJ2-3; D possibly corresponds to TRBD1 (5 bases). V lost 4 bases, J lost 3 bases, and 8 bases lay in between. Germline CDR1 MNHNS, CDR2 SASEGT. The CDR3 has 13 amino acids. Here the CDR3 reads CASSARETDTQYF. DNA of the CDR3: TGTGCCAGCAGTGCCAGGGAAACAGATACGCAGTATTTT.

The chain is built from TRBV29-1 and TRBJ1-5, with a possible D match to TRBD1 (5 bases). Germline values: CDR1 SQVTM, CDR2 ANQGSEA. V lost 5 bases to trimming and J lost 5 bases, with 16 bases between them. The CDR3 spans 14 residues. The CDR3 protein is CSVKGDTGDQPQHF. The CDR3 DNA reads TGCAGCGTTAAAGGTGATACAGGAGATCAGCCCCAGCATTTT.

The chain has TRBV4-1 and TRBJ1-3, with TRBD1 as a possible D gene (6 bases). The germline V gene encodes CDR1 MGHRA and CDR2 YSYEKL. This CDR3 is 16 amino acids long. V was cut by 1 base and J by 4 bases, with 14 bases left in between. The CDR3 region has the DNA TGCGCCAGCAGCCAAGGCCGGGGGGGCGCCGGAAACACCATATATTTT. Protein: CASSQGRGGAGNTIYF.

V is TRBV3-1 and J is TRBJ2-2; D gene ambiguous. This CDR3 region has 15 residues. V lost 1 base, J lost 5 bases, and 11 bases lay in between. Germline V CDR1 and CDR2: LGHDT, YNNKEL (reference sequence). The CDR3 nucleotides are TGTGCCAGCAGCCAAGGCCTTCCCCCAACCGGGGAGCTGTTTTTT. Translating it yields CASSQGLPPTGELFF.